The 21 T cell receptor beta chains below come from one sample, sequenced in a study of T cells in Graves' hyperthyroidism and ophthalmopathy. Amplified regions were TCR beta CDR3 sequences from RNA transcripts. First-round RT-PCR targeting the TCR CDR3 was performed with the HTBI primer set. TCRdb ran MiXCR on the multiplex PCR reads and lists one entry per CDR3 protein. The table includes 490,000 or so distinct CDR3 sequences, about 20% detected once. Sequenced sample: blood. These receptors were collected from a man aged 35 to 55 with Graves' ophthalmopathy.

This clonotype was seen ten or more times. The chain recombines TRBV2 with TRBJ1-1; 10 nucleotides line up with TRBD1. The CDR3 is 15 residues long. V trimming: 0 bases; J trimming: 10 bases; junction bases outside the gene matches: 8. Germline assignment: CDR1 SNHLY and CDR2 FYNNEI. The CDR3 sequence is CASSEAGTGAPRAFF. In nucleotides, the CDR3 is TGTGCCAGCAGTGAAGCCGGGACAGGGGCCCCTAGAGCTTTCTTT.

This clonotype was found many times. The chain recombines TRBV28 with TRBJ2-7, with 9 bases aligning to TRBD2. J was trimmed by 0 bases and V by 3 bases; bases with no gene match: 6. This CDR3 has 16 residues. Germline V gene sequence: CDR1 MDHEN, CDR2 SYDVKM. The CDR3 DNA sequence: TGTGCCAGCAGTTTTGCTCTAGCGGGGCTCTCCTACGAGCAGTACTTC. Protein sequence: CASSFALAGLSYEQYF.

In its sample, this clonotype was seen many times. The chain carries TRBV2 and TRBJ2-3, with D possibly matching TRBD2 (6 bases). Trimming removed 7 bases from V and 5 bases from J, with 10 bases in between. The length of the CDR3 is 12 residues. Germline V CDR1 and CDR2: SNHLY, FYNNEI. The CDR3 loop reads CASNAGRDTQYF. The CDR3 region has the DNA TGTGCCAGCAACGCGGGGCGAGATACGCAGTATTTT.

The table lists this clonotype with a few counts. V gene TRBV5-1 combines with J gene TRBJ1-1; D unresolved. V was trimmed by 0 bases and J by 5 bases, leaving 17 bases between them. Germline lookup yields CDR1 SGHRS and CDR2 YFSETQ. The CDR3 is made up of 16 amino acids. Here the CDR3 reads CASSLGAGTGRTEAFF. CDR3 coding DNA: TGCGCCAGCAGCTTGGGCGCGGGAACGGGAAGGACTGAAGCTTTCTTT.

This clonotype was observed a handful of times. The rearrangement links TRBV27 to TRBJ2-7, with D uncertain. The V and J ends lost 0 bases and 4 bases respectively, with 10 bases between them. From germline, CDR1 is MNHEY and CDR2 SMNVEV (reference sequence). CDR3 length: 14 residues. CDR3 region: CASSLSPALYEQYF. In nucleotides, the CDR3 is TGTGCCAGCAGTTTATCCCCGGCTCTGTACGAGCAGTACTTC.

At least ten counts were recorded for this clonotype. This rearrangement joins TRBV12-3 or TRBV12-4 to TRBJ2-5; D might be TRBD1 (6 bases). This CDR3 has 15 residues. The germline V and J ends were trimmed by 5 bases and 2 bases, with 15 bases remaining between them. CDR3 sequence: CASSPSGGGQETQYF. CDR3 in DNA: TGTGCCAGCAGTCCAAGTGGGGGCGGACAAGAGACCCAGTACTTC.

As regards this clonotype: This may stem from a read error, because a much larger clone lies one nucleotide away. Likely a read error: the CDR3 ends without its conserved phenylalanine or tryptophan. The chain recombines TRBV30 with TRBJ2-7; D uncertain. V was pared by 3 bases and J by 7 bases, with 1 base between. Germline values: CDR1 GTSNPN, CDR2 SVGIG (reference sequence). The CDR3 is 8 residues long. CDR3 sequence: CAWREQYL. The CDR3 DNA follows: TGTGCCTGGAGGGAGCAGTACCTC.

Here the CDR3 reads CASSYLVAPPRNEQYF. DNA for the CDR3: TGTGCCAGCAGTTACTTGGTAGCCCCTCCTAGGAACGAGCAGTACTTC. The rearrangement uses TRBV6-2 or TRBV6-3 and TRBJ2-7; no clear D gene. V shed 1 base and J shed 5 bases, with 18 bases lying between them. Germline V gene sequence: CDR1 MNHEY, CDR2 SVGEGT. This CDR3 is 16 amino acids long.

J is TRBJ1-1 and V is TRBV5-1, with D unresolved. Per the germline V gene, CDR1 is SGHRS and CDR2 is YFSETQ. The CDR3 has 16 amino acids. The V gene lost 4 bases and the J gene lost 6 bases, with 22 bases spanning the gap. This chain's CDR3 is CASSGGPGYSNAEAFF. The CDR3 nucleotides are TGCGCCAGCAGCGGAGGACCAGGCTACAGTAACGCTGAAGCTTTCTTT.

This chain connects TRBV27 to TRBJ1-3; no clear D. V gave up 6 bases and J gave up 1 base, with 10 bases separating them. Germline-derived CDR1 and CDR2 are MNHEY and SMNVEV (reference sequence). The CDR3 length is 14 residues. The CDR3 protein is CASRSLGSGNTIYF. The CDR3 DNA follows: TGTGCCAGCAGGAGCCTCGGGTCTGGAAACACCATATATTTT.

The genes are TRBV7-9 and TRBJ2-6; TRBD2 matches at 8 bases. V lost 8 bases and J lost 3; bases outside the gene matches: 9. CDR1 is SEHNR and CDR2 is FQNEAQ in the germline V gene (reference sequence). The CDR3 consists of 16 residues. This CDR3 is CASPPGGADGANVLTF. The CDR3 nucleotides are TGTGCCAGCCCTCCGGGAGGGGCGGATGGGGCCAACGTCCTGACTTTC.

The gene calls are TRBV28 and TRBJ2-1; TRBD2 aligns across 8 bases. There are 16 residues in the CDR3. CDR1 and CDR2 from the germline V gene are MDHEN and SYDVKM. The junction had 15 bases not matched to a gene; V was cut back by 11 bases and J by 3 bases. CDR3 amino acids: CAARLTGGPVYNEQFF. The DNA for the CDR3 is TGTGCCGCGAGACTAACGGGAGGGCCGGTCTACAATGAGCAGTTCTTC.

This clonotype was counted only a few times. This rearrangement joins TRBV15 to TRBJ1-2; D is uncertain. CDR3 length: 15 residues. Germline V gene sequence: CDR1 LNHNV, CDR2 YYDKDF (reference sequence). The V end lost 5 bases, the J end lost 2 bases, and 15 bases lay between the germline ends. Written as DNA, the CDR3 is TGTGCCACCAGCGGCAGAGGCCCTGCGAACTATGGCTACACCTTC. Translating it yields CATSGRGPANYGYTF.

This chain uses TRBV11-3 with TRBJ2-7; D gene ambiguous. CDR1 and CDR2 (germline): SGHNT, YENEEA. The CDR3 runs 13 residues. Trimming took 1 base from V and 6 from J, leaving 10 bases between them. CDR3 coding DNA: TGTGCCAGCAGCTTAGCGGTAGCCTCCGAGCAGTACTTC. It encodes CASSLAVASEQYF.

The chain joins TRBV3-1 to TRBJ2-2, with D unresolved. Trimming shortened V by 2 bases and J by 5 bases, and 9 bases separated the two germline ends. The length of the CDR3 is 14 residues. Germline loops: CDR1 LGHDT, CDR2 YNNKEL (reference sequence). The CDR3 reads CASSQFEATGELFF. The CDR3 region has the DNA TGTGCCAGCAGCCAATTTGAGGCGACCGGGGAGCTGTTTTTT.

There are many counts of this clonotype. The chain uses TRBV6-2 or TRBV6-3 and TRBJ1-1; D uncertain. Trimming shortened V by 8 bases and J by 1 base, and 2 bases separated the two germline ends. The germline CDR1 and CDR2 sequences are MNHEY and SVGEGT. The length of the CDR3 is 10 residues. CDR3 sequence: CASRNTEAFF. CDR3 in DNA: TGTGCCAGCCGGAACACTGAAGCTTTCTTT.

The CDR3 protein is CASSYLAVNYGYTF. The CDR3 bases are TGTGCCAGCAGTTACCTGGCAGTTAACTATGGCTACACCTTC. The chain is built from TRBV28 and TRBJ1-2; D is uncertain. This CDR3 spans 14 amino acids. Germline-derived CDR1 and CDR2 are MDHEN and SYDVKM. V dropped 4 bases and J dropped 1 base, with 10 bases sitting between them.

The chain carries TRBV5-1 and TRBJ1-5, with D perhaps TRBD1 (5 bases). There are 15 residues in the CDR3. Germline V lookup: CDR1 SGHRS, CDR2 YFSETQ. Deletions cut 3 bases from V and 0 bases from J, with 10 bases between. For the CDR3, the DNA is TGCGCCAGCAGCTCGGGACTTGATAGCAATCAGCCCCAGCATTTT. This gives the protein CASSSGLDSNQPQHF. Full variable domain (outside the CDR3, taken from reference TRBV5-1 and TRBJ1-5): KAGVTQTPRYLIKTRGQQVTLSCSPISGHRSVSWYQQTPGQGLQFLFEYFSETQRNKGNFPGRFSGRQFSNSRSEMNVSTLELGDSALYLCASSSGLDSNQPQHFGDGTRLSIL.

This clonotype was observed a few times. The chain combines TRBV7-9 with TRBJ1-6; tentative D call: TRBD1 (5 bases). V was shortened by 4 bases and J by 7 bases, with 17 bases between the two germline ends. Germline values: CDR1 SEHNR, CDR2 FQNEAQ (reference sequence). This CDR3 comprises 16 residues. CDR3 sequence: CASSSQDLRGNSPLHF. The CDR3 DNA reads as TGTGCCAGCAGCTCCCAAGACCTAAGGGGCAATTCACCCCTCCACTTT.

With respect to this clonotype: At one end, the junction sequence differs from germline, possibly due to a read error. The chain joins TRBV11-2 to TRBJ1-3; D perhaps matches TRBD1 (6 bases). Germline-derived CDR1 and CDR2 are SGHAT and FQNNGV. The CDR3 is 15 amino acids. Here the CDR3 reads CASGLERQAGDTIYF. The CDR3, as DNA: TGTGCCAGCGGCTTAGAACGACAGGCTGGGGACACCATATATTTT.

V usage is TRBV2 and J usage is TRBJ2-1; D is tentatively TRBD1 or TRBD2 (5 bases each). V lost 4 bases, J lost 1 base, and 11 bases lay in between. The CDR3 runs to 15 residues. Germline V CDR1 and CDR2: SNHLY, FYNNEI. This CDR3 is CASSVGDRSYNEQFF. CDR3 bases: TGTGCCAGCAGTGTGGGGGACCGTTCCTACAATGAGCAGTTCTTC.